These 5 T cell receptor beta chains originate from one sample sequenced in a study of post-analysis software for immune sequencing data. The study's findings and limits: About 5 TRBV segments occurring more often in patients than controls included TRBV5-6, TRBV5-1 and TRBV20-1.

Researchers reported that TCR beta cDNA libraries carried unique molecular identifiers. TCRdb re-called the PCR reads through MiXCR, storing one row per CDR3 protein. The sample carries about 540,000 distinct CDR3 sequences, approximately 31% recorded once. These receptors lack a known antigen. Sequencing used blood. The source of these receptors is a girl aged 2-17 years with multiple sclerosis.

The chain is built from TRBV29-1 and TRBJ2-3; 10 bases match TRBD2. Germline CDR1 reads SQVTM; CDR2 reads ANQGSEA. The V segment lost 1 base and the J segment 2 bases; nucleotides outside the gene matches: 3. The CDR3 extends over 15 amino acids. The CDR3 DNA reads TGCAGCGTTGAAGGTAGCGGGGGGTTCACAGATACGCAGTATTTT. The encoded protein is CSVEGSGGFTDTQYF.

The chain carries TRBV28 and TRBJ1-5; D call uncertain. The CDR3 is 16 amino acids. Germline CDR1 reads MDHEN; CDR2 reads SYDVKM. V was clipped by 0 bases and J by 0 bases, with 9 bases between them. The CDR3 reads CASSLWDGYSNQPQHF. Written as DNA, the CDR3 is TGTGCCAGCAGTTTATGGGACGGCTATAGCAATCAGCCCCAGCATTTT.

V usage is TRBV9 and J usage is TRBJ2-1; D might be TRBD2 (5 bases). This CDR3 spans 15 amino acids. CDR1 is SGDLS, CDR2 YYNGEE, per germline. V was trimmed by 0 bases and J by 0 bases, leaving 7 bases between them. The CDR3 loop reads CASSVETSSYNEQFF. The DNA for the CDR3 is TGTGCCAGCAGCGTAGAAACTAGCTCCTACAATGAGCAGTTCTTC.

The J gene is TRBJ2-3, the V gene TRBV4-1, with 10 bases fitting TRBD1. The CDR3 totals 17 residues. Germline trimming cut 3 bases from V and 0 bases from J; bases unmatched to any gene: 6. Germline CDR1 and CDR2: MGHRA and YSYEKL. The CDR3 nucleotides read TGCGCCAGCAGCCAGCGCGCGGGACAGGGGAGCACAGATACGCAGTATTTT. Translating gives CASSQRAGQGSTDTQYF.

The chain employs TRBV20-1 and TRBJ2-3, with D possibly being TRBD2 (6 bases). Germline V lookup: CDR1 DFQATT, CDR2 SNEGSKA (reference sequence). This CDR3 is 14 amino acids long. V was cut by 3 bases and J by 3 bases, with 13 bases left in between. CDR3 DNA sequence: TGCAGTGCTAGCCCCGGGGGTCGAACAGATACGCAGTATTTT. Encoded protein: CSASPGGRTDTQYF.